Sequencing of this T cell receptor beta chain was carried out in a study of regulatory T cells in long-lasting Graves disease. The study's findings and limits: Among the persistent patients, 2,500 to 3,000 public clonotypes were shared, more than the 966 shared among new patients.

Assembly of TCR beta libraries relied on iRepertoire HTBI primers together with Arm-PCR of CDR3 regions. Study processing details: Samples revealed approximately 60 TRBV and some 15 TRBJ segments. TCRdb redid the calling of the multiplex PCR reads with MiXCR, one entry per CDR3 protein. TCRdb's processing, not the authors' own work, is the source of the V and J calls. Of roughly 450,000 distinct CDR3 sequences in the sample, 23% were seen once. This clonotype has at least ten counts. The antigen remains undetermined. Time point here: persistent/refractory GD, antithyroid drugs over 5 years with positive TRAb. RNA isolated from PBMCs was used to make the TCR library. The CDR3 has 13 amino acids. Germline CDR1 is DFQATT and CDR2 is SNEGSKA (reference sequence). V was pared by 5 bases and J by 5 bases, with 3 bases of the junction left unmatched.

V is TRBV20-1 and J is TRBJ2-1, with TRBD2 matching over 10 bases. This sequence originates from a female donor with Graves disease. Sequenced material: peripheral blood mononuclear cells (PBMCs), taken when the disease was refractory, from a patient treated with antithyroid drugs. The CDR3 coding sequence is TGCAGTGCTTCCGGGACTAGCGACAATGAGCAGTTCTTC. Translated, it gives CSASGTSDNEQFF.